This TCR beta chain was found in a study of cytomegalovirus exposure and HLA in healthy donors. The PCR ran on 60 Vbeta and 13 Jbeta primers. The protocol was immunoSEQ multiplex PCR, while the TCRdb copy is restricted to in-frame clones and leaves out a portion. Seen here are about 91,000 clones, more than 70% observed once, and the top ten hold 4% to 5.5%. CDR1 is SGHRS, CDR2 YFSETQ, per germline. Trimming removed 1 base from V and 8 bases from J; junction bases left unmatched: 9. The CDR3 is made up of 15 amino acids. The source is a male donor in good health and CMV-seropositive. Specimen: PBMCs. The genes are TRBV5-1 and TRBJ2-1, with TRBD2 matching 7 bases. The CDR3 spells CASSLLDGGSYEQFF. The CDR3 region has the DNA TGCGCCAGCAGCTTGCTGGACGGGGGGAGTTATGAGCAGTTCTTC.